What follows are 29 T cell receptor beta chains derived from one specimen sequenced in a study of blood T cell repertoires in COVID-19. Clones were sequenced by immunoSEQ multiplex PCR, and TCRdb holds only the in-frame ones, with some missing. The table records 95,000 to 150,000 clones, around three quarters of them present only once. Specimen: peripheral blood. These receptors originate from a woman aged 80 or older with acute or convalescent COVID-19.

This chain uses TRBV28 with TRBJ1-2, with D possibly TRBD1 on 6 matching bases. V was clipped by 1 base and J by 4 bases, with 13 bases between them. The CDR3 is 15 amino acids. The germline V gene encodes CDR1 MDHEN and CDR2 SYDVKM. Here the CDR3 reads CASSLLGGAGYGYTF. CDR3 sequence (DNA): TGTGCCAGCAGTTTATTGGGGGGGGCAGGCTATGGCTACACCTTC.

The chain links TRBV7-8 to TRBJ1-1; 7 positions agree with TRBD1. J gave up 5 bases and V 3 bases, and 6 bases lay outside the gene matches. Germline CDR1 reads SGHVS; CDR2 reads FQNEAQ. CDR3 size: 14 residues. CDR3 residues: CASSFQGETTEAFF. DNA of the CDR3: TGTGCCAGCAGCTTTCAGGGGGAAACGACTGAAGCTTTCTTT.

This chain joins TRBV6-5 and TRBJ1-1, with 10 bases that match TRBD1. The CDR3 extends over 14 amino acids. Losses at the gene ends were 11 bases for V and 0 bases for J; bases not matched to a gene: 6. Germline CDR1 MNHEY, CDR2 SVGAGI. The CDR3 DNA is TGTGCCGGATGGGACAGGGGAATGAACACTGAAGCTTTCTTT. It yields the protein CAGWDRGMNTEAFF.

V and J are TRBV4-3 and TRBJ2-1; 13 positions match TRBD2. CDR1 and CDR2 (germline): LGHNA, YSLEER. The CDR3 contains 17 residues. After removal of 3 bases from V and 3 bases from J, the junction contained 5 bases not matched to a gene. The CDR3 sequence: CASSHGLAGELYNEQFF. DNA of the CDR3: TGCGCCAGCAGCCACGGACTAGCGGGGGAGCTCTACAATGAGCAGTTCTTC.

This rearrangement joins TRBV6-5 to TRBJ2-1; 10 bases line up with TRBD2. V was clipped by 7 bases and J by 7 bases; unmatched bases: 7. CDR3 length: 14 residues. Germline CDR1 is MNHEY and CDR2 is SVGAGI. The CDR3 DNA reads as TGTGCCAGCACCCTAGCGGGGGCCTTGAATGAGCAGTTCTTC. Translation gives CASTLAGALNEQFF.

This chain links TRBV6-5 with TRBJ1-5; D unresolved. V lost 6 bases and J 7 bases, leaving 13 bases between the germline ends. This CDR3 comprises 13 residues. Germline V CDR1 and CDR2: MNHEY, SVGAGI. The chain's CDR3 is CASSRSTDQPQHF. DNA for the CDR3: TGTGCCAGCAGCCGAAGCACAGACCAGCCCCAGCATTTT.

The V gene is TRBV6-2 or TRBV6-3, the J gene TRBJ1-1; TRBD1 aligns across 7 bases. The ends lost 2 bases at V and 1 base at J; junction bases unmatched: 7. There are 16 residues in the CDR3. Germline V gene sequence: CDR1 MNHEY, CDR2 SVGEGT. CDR3 amino acids: CASSYVQGRTNTEAFF. CDR3 in DNA: TGTGCCAGCAGTTACGTACAGGGGAGAACGAACACTGAAGCTTTCTTT.

The rearrangement uses TRBV28 and TRBJ2-3; unclear D gene. Germline V CDR1 and CDR2: MDHEN, SYDVKM. This CDR3 contains 12 residues. Trimming shortened V by 6 bases and J by 0 bases, and 4 bases separated the two germline ends. The CDR3 reads CASRSSTDTQYF. CDR3 DNA sequence: TGTGCCAGCAGATCGAGCACAGATACGCAGTATTTT.

On this clone: A junction boundary mismatches the germline segment, possibly from a read error. The rearrangement uses TRBV7-7 and TRBJ2-1; 8 bases line up with TRBD2. Germline assignment: CDR1 SSHAT and CDR2 FNYEAQ (reference sequence). The CDR3 totals 13 residues. The CDR3 here is CASSPGLGQQQFF. CDR3 bases: TGTGCTAGCAGCCCGGGACTAGGGCAACAGCAGTTCTTC.

The V and J genes are TRBV27 and TRBJ2-7; D perhaps matches TRBD2 (5 bases). V was cut by 10 bases and J by 1 base, with 14 bases left in between. This CDR3 contains 13 residues. From germline, CDR1 is MNHEY and CDR2 SMNVEV (reference sequence). CDR3 region: CATLSLGSYEQYF. In DNA, the CDR3 is TGTGCCACCCTTTCACTAGGGTCCTACGAGCAGTACTTC.

This clone has only a few counts. The chain joins TRBV6-5 to TRBJ2-6; D uncertain. This CDR3 is built from 12 residues. Germline loops: CDR1 MNHEY, CDR2 SVGAGI. Deletions cut 10 bases from V and 0 bases from J, with 4 bases between. The CDR3 region is CATNSGANVLTF. The CDR3, as DNA: TGTGCCACCAACTCTGGGGCCAACGTCCTGACTTTC.

The chain recombines TRBV19 with TRBJ2-3; 14 bases agree with TRBD2. This CDR3 contains 17 residues. Germline CDR1 LNHDA, CDR2 SQIVND (reference sequence). The junction had 7 bases not matched to a gene; V was cut back by 5 bases and J by 3 bases. CDR3 sequence: CASSPRLAGGRTDTQYF. CDR3 DNA: TGTGCCAGTAGTCCCCGACTAGCGGGGGGGCGAACAGATACGCAGTATTTT.

J is TRBJ2-1 and V is TRBV18, with 8 nucleotides matching TRBD2. Germline CDR1 and CDR2: KGHSH and LQKENI. The CDR3 has 14 residues. J was trimmed by 9 bases and V by 4 bases; bases with no gene match: 8. CDR3 sequence: CASSLEVAGTEQFF. The CDR3 DNA is TGTGCCAGCTCACTGGAAGTAGCGGGAACTGAGCAGTTCTTC. Based on the CDR3 plus reference TRBV18 and TRBJ2-1, the full variable domain is NAGVMQNPRHLVRRRGQEARLRCSPMKGHSHVYWYRQLPEEGLKFMVYLQKENIIDESGMPKERFSAEFPKEGPSILRIQQVVRGDSAAYFCASSLEVAGTEQFFGPGTRLTVL.

The genes are TRBV9 and TRBJ2-3; unclear D gene. In germline, CDR1 is SGDLS, CDR2 YYNGEE. This CDR3 is 14 amino acids long. V gave up 4 bases and J gave up 4 bases, with 13 bases separating them. The CDR3 coding sequence is TGTGCCAGCAGCTCCCAAGTCCGGGCAGATACGCAGTATTTT. It is translated as CASSSQVRADTQYF.

This clone showed up just a few times. The chain couples TRBV19 to TRBJ2-2, with 7 bases identical to TRBD2. The CDR3 is made up of 15 amino acids. Per the germline V gene, CDR1 is LNHDA and CDR2 is SQIVND (reference sequence). The trim removed 9 bases at V and 2 bases at J, leaving 9 bases unmatched. CDR3 protein: CASRTGTTNTGELFF. Here the CDR3 DNA reads TGTGCCAGCAGAACCGGGACTACTAACACCGGGGAGCTGTTTTTT. Filled out from reference TRBV19 and TRBJ2-2, the complete variable domain reads DGGITQSPKYLFRKEGQNVTLSCEQNLNHDAMYWYRQDPGQGLRLIYYSQIVNDFQKGDIAEGYSVSREKKESFPLTVTSAQKNPTAFYLCASRTGTTNTGELFFGEGSRLTVL.

The chain combines TRBV2 with TRBJ1-2; TRBD1 matches at 9 bases. The CDR3 is 16 residues long. In germline, CDR1 is SNHLY, CDR2 FYNNEI. The V and J ends lost 5 bases and 4 bases, in that order; junction bases with no gene match: 11. CDR3 protein: CASSTSGTGSAYGYTF. In DNA form, the CDR3 reads TGTGCCAGCAGTACGTCCGGGACAGGGAGTGCCTATGGCTACACCTTC.

The chain's CDR3 is CASSPAWQGRDEQFF. CDR3 bases: TGTGCCAGCAGCCCCGCCTGGCAGGGGAGAGATGAGCAGTTCTTC. The chain uses TRBV5-5 and TRBJ2-1; D may be TRBD1 (6 bases). The CDR3 loop spans 15 amino acids. Trimming cost V 4 bases and J 8 bases, with 19 bases left between them. The germline V gene has CDR1 SGHKS and CDR2 YYEKEE (reference sequence). The full variable domain, its missing parts supplied by reference TRBV5-5 and TRBJ2-1, is DAGVTQSPTHLIKTRGQQVTLRCSPISGHKSVSWYQQVLGQGPQFIFQYYEKEERGRGNFPDRFSARQFPNYSSELNVNALLLGDSALYLCASSPAWQGRDEQFFGPGTRLTVL.

The chain links TRBV10-1 to TRBJ1-1; perhaps TRBD1 as D (5 bases). Between the trimmed V and J ends, which lost 4 bases and 7 bases, there was a span of 16 bases. The CDR3 sequence is 14 residues long. Germline V lookup: CDR1 WNHNN, CDR2 SYGVQD (reference sequence). This CDR3 is CASSGGTSKDEAFF. CDR3 coding DNA: TGCGCCAGCAGTGGCGGGACCTCGAAGGATGAAGCTTTCTTT.

The CDR3 bases are TGTGCCAGTAGTAATGGTTTTCGGGAGGATGAAGCTTTCTTT. Its protein product is CASSNGFREDEAFF. The chain is built from TRBV19 and TRBJ1-1, with D unresolved. V gave up 4 bases and J gave up 7 bases, with 16 bases separating them. The CDR3 has 14 amino acids. Germline CDR1 and CDR2: LNHDA and SQIVND (reference sequence).

The genes are TRBV28 and TRBJ1-1, with 8 nucleotides matching TRBD1. The V gene's germline CDR1 is MDHEN and CDR2 SYDVKM. V dropped 2 bases and J dropped 0; count of bases not matched to a gene: 2. CDR3 length: 15 amino acids. The CDR3 nucleotides are TGTGCCAGCAGTTTACACAGGGGGATGAACACTGAAGCTTTCTTT. Translated: CASSLHRGMNTEAFF.

The V gene is TRBV11-2, the J gene TRBJ2-1; 11 bases agree with TRBD2. Germline trimming cut 5 bases from V and 6 bases from J; bases unmatched to any gene: 6. Germline V gene sequence: CDR1 SGHAT, CDR2 FQNNGV. The CDR3 is 15 amino acids. The CDR3 here is CASSPGLAAINEQFF. CDR3 sequence (DNA): TGTGCCAGCAGCCCGGGACTAGCGGCGATCAATGAGCAGTTCTTC.

Comments on this clone: Other DNA sequences in the sample encode the same CDR3. The chain has TRBV29-1 and TRBJ1-2; 9 bases map to TRBD1. J gave up 5 bases and V 4 bases, and 5 bases lay outside the gene matches. The CDR3 sequence is 13 residues long. CDR1 is SQVTM and CDR2 is ANQGSEA in the germline V gene. This CDR3 is CSVGGGQGYGYTF. As DNA, the CDR3 is TGCAGCGTTGGGGGGGGACAGGGATATGGCTACACCTTC.

This chain links TRBV30 with TRBJ1-3, with D unresolved. This CDR3 spans 14 amino acids. The germline V gene has CDR1 GTSNPN and CDR2 SVGIG (reference sequence). V was shortened by 2 bases and J by 8 bases, with 16 bases between the two germline ends. CDR3: CAWSRTVVGDTIYF. The CDR3 DNA reads TGTGCCTGGAGTCGTACGGTAGTCGGAGACACCATATATTTT. Supplemented by reference TRBV30 and TRBJ1-3, the full variable domain reads SQTIHQWPATLVQPVGSPLSLECTVEGTSNPNLYWYRQAAGRGLQLLFYSVGIGQISSEVPQNLSASRPQDRQFILSSKKLLLSDSGFYLCAWSRTVVGDTIYFGEGSWLTVV.

The chain combines TRBV5-6 with TRBJ1-6; D unclear. The ends were cut back, 4 bases at V and 7 bases at J, with 9 bases in the middle. Germline CDR1 reads SGHDT; CDR2 reads YYEEEE. The CDR3 contains 13 residues. DNA of the CDR3: TGTGCCAGCAGCCGTGGGGAGAATTCACCCCTCCACTTT. It codes for CASSRGENSPLHF.

The chain joins TRBV10-2 to TRBJ2-7; tentative D call: TRBD2 (5 bases). Germline V gives CDR1 WSHSY, CDR2 SAAADI. This CDR3 has 14 residues. The V and J ends lost 6 bases and 7 bases respectively, with 19 bases between them. As DNA, the CDR3 is TGCGCCAGCAGAATCCTCTCCGGCTCGGGGGAGCAGTACTTC. Translating gives CASRILSGSGEQYF.

This clone was recorded once. The junction differs from germline at one of its ends, possibly a read error. The V gene is TRBV6-1, the J gene TRBJ1-4; no clear D gene. This CDR3 is built from 14 residues. Germline values: CDR1 MNHNS, CDR2 SASEGT. CDR3 residues: CASREVPTNEKLFF. The CDR3 nucleotides read TGTGCCAGCAGGGAAGTCCCTACTAATGAAAAACTGTTTTTT.

The V gene is TRBV21-1, the J gene TRBJ1-1; the tabulated D call, TRBD1, remains unverified against the DNA. TRBV21-1 is described as a pseudogene. The CDR3 totals 16 residues. The CDR3 spells CASSRRQGWFDTEAFF. The CDR3 DNA reads as TGTGCCAGCAGCCGAAGACAGGGCTGGTTCGACACTGAAGCTTTCTTT.

The chain combines TRBV30 with TRBJ2-3; no firm D call. This CDR3 comprises 13 residues. Germline V CDR1 and CDR2: GTSNPN, SVGIG (reference sequence). Trimming pared 2 bases from V and 7 bases from J, leaving 13 bases between. CDR3 protein: CAWSQAAVNTQYF. CDR3 in DNA: TGTGCCTGGAGTCAAGCTGCGGTAAATACGCAGTATTTT.

V is TRBV2 and J is TRBJ2-3; D gene ambiguous. The V gene lost 2 bases and the J gene lost 0 bases, with 12 bases spanning the gap. The CDR3 length is 16 residues. The V gene's germline CDR1 is SNHLY and CDR2 FYNNEI. This CDR3 is CASSELVSSSTDTQYF. CDR3 nucleotides: TGTGCCAGCAGTGAATTGGTCAGTTCTAGCACAGATACGCAGTATTTT.